This T cell receptor beta chain was recorded in a study of OX40 agonist ivuxolimab in advanced cancers. Broader study findings: Expanded peripheral T-cell antigen specificity went undetermined. The 0.1-3.0 mg/kg partial responders had among the lowest clonal expansion.

Sequenced by immunoSEQ multiplex PCR; TCRdb stores in-frame clones only, minus some. Among 80,000 or so clones listed, roughly 87% were seen once. As for this clone: Its cognate antigen is unknown.

Germline V CDR1 and CDR2: SGHNT, YYREEE (reference sequence). Trimming cost V 3 bases and J 4 bases; bases outside gene matches: 6. The CDR3 contains 16 residues. Autoimmune disease history or systemic immunosuppression was exclusionary. The chain couples TRBV5-4 to TRBJ2-5; 13 positions agree with TRBD2. This material consisted of CD4+ or CD8+ T cells sorted from blood, taken in a trial of the OX40 agonist ivuxolimab. The origin of this receptor is an adult with an advanced solid tumor such as melanoma, head and neck, liver or kidney cancer. The CDR3 is CASSSGLAGHPETQYF. The CDR3 nucleotides are TGTGCCAGCAGCTCGGGACTAGCGGGACACCCAGAGACCCAGTACTTC. The full variable domain, in which reference TRBV5-4 and TRBJ2-5 provide the parts outside the CDR3, is ETGVTQSPTHLIKTRGQQVTLRCSSQSGHNTVSWYQQALGQGPQFIFQYYREEENGRGNFPPRFSGLQFPNYSSELNVNALELDDSALYLCASSSGLAGHPETQYFGPGTRLLVL.